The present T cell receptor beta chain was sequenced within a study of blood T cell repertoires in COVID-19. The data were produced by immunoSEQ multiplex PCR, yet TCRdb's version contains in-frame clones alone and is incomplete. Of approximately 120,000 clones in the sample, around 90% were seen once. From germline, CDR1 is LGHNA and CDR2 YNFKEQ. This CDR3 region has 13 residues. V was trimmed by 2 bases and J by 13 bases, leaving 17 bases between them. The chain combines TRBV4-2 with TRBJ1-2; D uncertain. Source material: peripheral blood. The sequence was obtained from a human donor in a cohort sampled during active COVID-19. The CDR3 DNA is TGTGCCAGCAGCCAACAGAATCCGAGGCCTGGCACCTTC. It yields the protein CASSQQNPRPGTF.